The 25 T cell receptor beta chains below all came from one sample that was sequenced in a study of identical twins (dated by TCRdb to 2016 to 2017). Libraries were prepared through 5' RACE. Data came from an Illumina HiSeq 2000. TCRdb cleaned the public reads at Q25 with fastp, built clones with MiXCR and kept in-frame beta chains. Every distinct CDR3 protein forms one entry, paired with its most common genes and DNA. The sample records hundreds of thousands of distinct CDR3 sequences, about 12% of which are singletons. The ten largest clones take up roughly 1.6% of the sample. The data were also submitted as part of a second study, on yellow fever vaccine responses in identical twins.

The sequenced sample was PBMCs. These receptors were obtained from a woman between 18 and 29 years old in good health.

The rearrangement uses TRBV11-2 and TRBJ2-2; the D is unclear. Germline-derived CDR1 and CDR2 are SGHAT and FQNNGV. Trimming took off 3 bases at V and 2 bases at J, with 10 bases between the two ends. The CDR3 has 15 amino acids. CDR3 sequence: CASSFFDGNTGELFF. In DNA, the CDR3 is TGTGCCAGCAGCTTTTTTGACGGCAACACCGGGGAGCTGTTTTTT.

A remark on this clonotype: This may arise from a read error, as a much more abundant clone is one base away. The J gene is TRBJ1-1, the V gene TRBV12-3 or TRBV12-4; D not certain. The CDR3 covers 17 residues. The CDR3 sequence: CANSPHDPGVGNTEAFF. The CDR3 DNA reads TGTGCCAACAGTCCCCACGACCCTGGGGTGGGGAACACTGAAGCTTTCTTT.

This clonotype showed up many times. This chain links TRBV5-1 with TRBJ1-1; 8 positions agree with TRBD1. Trimming took 4 bases from V and 11 from J; bases not matched to a gene: 13. The CDR3 covers 14 residues. Germline CDR1 and CDR2: SGHRS and YFSETQ. The CDR3 loop reads CASSTGTGSTAAFF. CDR3 nucleotide sequence: TGCGCCAGCAGCACCGGGACAGGCTCCACGGCTGCTTTCTTT.

The chain has TRBV5-1 and TRBJ2-7; TRBD2 is a possible D gene (6 bases). V gave up 0 bases and J gave up 6 bases, with 19 bases separating them. From germline, CDR1 is SGHRS and CDR2 YFSETQ. The CDR3 runs 16 residues. The CDR3 region has the DNA TGCGCCAGCAGCTTGGTTTCGGAGGGCCGCCATCGCGAGCAGTACTTC. As protein: CASSLVSEGRHREQYF.

The table lists this clonotype with many counts. This rearrangement joins TRBV7-2 to TRBJ2-2; 7 nucleotides match TRBD2. The trim removed 5 bases at V and 3 bases at J, leaving 12 bases unmatched. The CDR3 is made up of 17 amino acids. Germline CDR1 reads SGHTA; CDR2 reads FQGNSA. The DNA for the CDR3 is TGTGCCAGCAGCCCCCCCCTGAAGACTAGCCACACCGGGGAGCTGTTTTTT. This sequence encodes CASSPPLKTSHTGELFF.

This clonotype came up a few times. The rearrangement joins TRBV4-1 to TRBJ1-5, with 7 nucleotides matching TRBD1. This CDR3 is built from 16 residues. Looked up from germline, CDR1 is MGHRA and CDR2 is YSYEKL. The ends lost 1 base at V and 7 bases at J; junction bases unmatched: 10. The CDR3, as DNA: TGCGCCAGCAGCCAAGGGGCAGGGGGAATCGGACAGCCCCAGCATTTT. It encodes CASSQGAGGIGQPQHF.

This clonotype was detected only a few times. V usage is TRBV5-1 and J usage is TRBJ2-6; the match to TRBD1 covers 10 bases. In germline, CDR1 is SGHRS, CDR2 YFSETQ. The V gene end was trimmed by 3 bases and the J gene end by 0 bases; junction bases not matched to a gene: 6. The CDR3 runs to 18 residues. The CDR3 spells CASSSGTGVSSGANVLTF. Written as DNA, the CDR3 is TGCGCCAGCAGCTCCGGGACAGGGGTCTCCTCTGGGGCCAACGTCCTGACTTTC.

This clonotype came up many times. The V call is TRBV12-3 or TRBV12-4, the J call TRBJ1-2, with TRBD1 identical over 7 bases. The trim removed 4 bases at V and 2 bases at J, leaving 10 bases unmatched. The CDR3 contains 16 residues. The CDR3 here is CASSSRTGLVNYGYTF. The CDR3 DNA reads TGTGCCAGCAGTTCCCGGACAGGCTTGGTGAACTATGGCTACACCTTC.

V gene TRBV5-1 combines with J gene TRBJ2-3; D is unresolved. V gave up 3 bases and J gave up 4 bases, with 9 bases separating them. Germline values: CDR1 SGHRS, CDR2 YFSETQ. The CDR3 consists of 13 residues. In DNA, the CDR3 is TGCGCCAGCAGCTCCGAACGGGCAGATACGCAGTATTTT. Its protein is CASSSERADTQYF.

The chain is built from TRBV7-9 and TRBJ1-1; no firm D call. V was cut by 1 base and J by 1 base, with 16 bases left in between. CDR1 and CDR2 (germline): SEHNR, FQNEAQ (reference sequence). The CDR3 is made up of 17 amino acids. The CDR3 nucleotides are TGTGCCAGCAGCTTAGAGTACGTGAACAGACCGAACACTGAAGCTTTCTTT. Its protein product is CASSLEYVNRPNTEAFF.

This clonotype showed up just a few times. V and J are TRBV7-3 and TRBJ2-3; 7 positions agree with TRBD2. V shed 3 bases and J 4 bases; nucleotides not matched to a gene: 19. The CDR3 has 19 amino acids. CDR1 and CDR2 from the germline V gene are SGHTA and FQGTGA. CDR3: CASSFKKFPTSWSSDTQYF. CDR3 sequence (DNA): TGTGCCAGCAGCTTCAAGAAATTCCCGACTAGCTGGAGTTCAGATACGCAGTATTTT.

The chain combines TRBV3-1 with TRBJ2-7; TRBD2 aligns across 7 bases. Trimming at V came to 4 bases and at J to 2 bases, leaving 5 bases not matched to a gene. This CDR3 has 14 amino acids. Germline V gene data show CDR1 as LGHDT and CDR2 as YNNKEL (reference sequence). DNA for the CDR3: TGTGCCAGCAGCCCCCAGCGGGGCCCCTACGAGCAGTACGTC. Amino acid sequence: CASSPQRGPYEQYV.

Details on this clonotype: A read error may be the cause here, since a much bigger clone is one base away. The V and J genes are TRBV4-2 and TRBJ2-1; TRBD1 matches at 10 bases. V gave up 5 bases and J gave up 1 base; unmatched junction bases: 5. The germline V gene encodes CDR1 LGHNA and CDR2 YNFKEQ. The CDR3 is 16 residues long. For the CDR3, the DNA is TGTGCCAGCAGCAAACAGGGACAGGGGTCCTACAATGAGCAGTTCTTC. Translated, it gives CASSKQGQGSYNEQFF.

The rearrangement joins TRBV7-9 to TRBJ1-2; D is unclear. The germline gives CDR1 SEHNR, CDR2 FQNEAQ (reference sequence). This CDR3 has 14 amino acids. Trimming pared 2 bases from V and 2 bases from J, leaving 9 bases between. In nucleotides, the CDR3 is TGTGCCAGCAGCTTAAACAAGGCAAACTATGGCTACACCTTC. Translating it yields CASSLNKANYGYTF.

This sequence joins TRBV27 and TRBJ1-2; 9 bases align to TRBD1. There are 15 residues in the CDR3. The V segment lost 5 bases and the J segment 7 bases; nucleotides outside the gene matches: 11. CDR1 is MNHEY, CDR2 SMNVEV, per germline (reference sequence). The CDR3 sequence: CASSLTGGPVFGYTF. The CDR3 nucleotides are TGTGCCAGCAGTCTTACAGGGGGCCCAGTTTTTGGCTACACCTTC.

V usage is TRBV24-1 and J usage is TRBJ1-2; a possible D gene is TRBD1 (5 bases). Germline CDR1 is KGHDR and CDR2 is SFDVKD. V lost 5 bases and J 2 bases, leaving 11 bases between the germline ends. There are 14 residues in the CDR3. The CDR3 is CATSARGGNYGYTF. The CDR3 nucleotides are TGTGCCACCAGTGCTAGGGGCGGCAACTATGGCTACACCTTC.

The rearrangement links TRBV3-1 to TRBJ2-7; 9 nucleotides line up with TRBD1. This CDR3 contains 14 residues. With V trimmed by 4 bases and J by 7 bases, 8 bases remained unmatched. Germline CDR1 is LGHDT and CDR2 is YNNKEL (reference sequence). CDR3 in DNA: TGTGCCAGCAGCCGAGGACAGGGGCGGGAAGAGCAGTACTTC. Translated: CASSRGQGREEQYF.

This clonotype was seen only a few times. This rearrangement joins TRBV7-9 to TRBJ2-7, with 9 bases that match TRBD1. Germline CDR1 SEHNR, CDR2 FQNEAQ (reference sequence). Trimming removed 3 bases from V and 3 bases from J; junction bases left unmatched: 6. This CDR3 contains 15 residues. The CDR3 DNA sequence: TGTGCCAGCAGCTTTCGACAGGGGGAGAGCTACGAGCAGTACTTC. This encodes CASSFRQGESYEQYF.

The chain links TRBV15 to TRBJ2-3; TRBD2 is a possible D gene (5 bases). The CDR3 contains 17 residues. In germline, CDR1 is LNHNV, CDR2 YYDKDF (reference sequence). The V gene lost 2 bases and the J gene lost 1 base, with 16 bases spanning the gap. The CDR3, as DNA: TGTGCCACCAGCAGATCCCTAGGTGGTAGCGGCACAGATACGCAGTATTTT. Translating gives CATSRSLGGSGTDTQYF.

The chain is built from TRBV18 and TRBJ2-7; D is ambiguous. This CDR3 has 15 residues. Germline V gene sequence: CDR1 KGHSH, CDR2 LQKENI. V dropped 5 bases and J dropped 2 bases, with 16 bases sitting between them. CDR3 sequence reads: CASSSSGQSTYEQYF. The CDR3 DNA reads as TGTGCCAGCTCATCCTCCGGCCAGTCTACCTACGAGCAGTACTTC.

The rearrangement links TRBV12-3 or TRBV12-4 to TRBJ1-5; perhaps TRBD1 as D (6 bases). The CDR3 has 15 residues. V lost 0 bases, J lost 3 bases, and 9 bases lay in between. In DNA, the CDR3 is TGTGCCAGCAGTTTAGCGCACAGGGCCAATCAGCCCCAGCATTTT. Protein product: CASSLAHRANQPQHF.

This clonotype was observed a few times. The V and J genes are TRBV27 and TRBJ2-3; 8 bases agree with TRBD2. From germline, CDR1 is MNHEY and CDR2 SMNVEV (reference sequence). There are 19 residues in the CDR3. The ends lost 1 base at V and 4 bases at J; junction bases unmatched: 16. CDR3: CASSLYPGGGTPVADTQYF. The CDR3 DNA sequence: TGTGCCAGCAGTTTATACCCCGGGGGGGGTACGCCTGTTGCAGATACGCAGTATTTT.

The chain combines TRBV6-1 with TRBJ1-2, with 8 bases fitting TRBD1. Germline CDR1 and CDR2: MNHNS and SASEGT. The CDR3 consists of 14 residues. V gave up 4 bases and J gave up 4 bases; unmatched junction bases: 5. The CDR3 here is CASSATGEGYGYTF. In DNA, the CDR3 is TGTGCCAGCAGTGCGACAGGGGAAGGCTATGGCTACACCTTC.

This clonotype was observed a handful of times. This chain links TRBV28 with TRBJ2-7, with 7 bases aligning to TRBD1. This CDR3 region has 14 residues. Per germline, CDR1 MDHEN and CDR2 SYDVKM. V was pared by 6 bases and J by 2 bases, with 7 bases of the junction left unmatched. The CDR3 here is CASRPGQIPYEQYV. The CDR3 nucleotides read TGTGCCAGCAGACCGGGACAGATACCCTACGAGCAGTACGTC.

This clonotype was observed once. The chain is built from TRBV12-5 and TRBJ2-5, with D uncertain. Germline CDR1 LGHNT, CDR2 FRNRAP. The CDR3 sequence is 12 residues long. V was shortened by 4 bases and J by 3 bases, with 6 bases between the two germline ends. The CDR3 spells CASGSPEETQYF. For the CDR3, the DNA is TGTGCTAGTGGTTCCCCGGAAGAGACCCAGTACTTC.